This T cell receptor (beta chain) is drawn from a study of cytomegalovirus exposure and HLA in healthy donors. The CDR3 contains 14 residues. Per the germline V gene, CDR1 is MGHDK and CDR2 is SYGVNS. With 6 bases removed from V and 5 bases from J, the gap between germline ends came to 16 bases. This clone was seen a handful of times. Its antigen remains unidentified. The PCR used 60 Vbeta and 13 Jbeta primers. Using immunoSEQ multiplex PCR, the repertoire was profiled, and TCRdb retains in-frame clones only, with some absent. The data show around 200,000 clones, about four fifths seen once. Findings of the study overall: Later analysis associated a missense DCLRE1C variant with TCR beta V- and J-gene trimming. Reportedly, fewer N-insertions than the approximately 690-donor mean appeared in an Asian-associated ancestry cluster in a later analysis.

This TCR was recovered from a woman between 45 and 60 years old in good health and CMV-seronegative. Sequenced input: PBMCs. The chain links TRBV25-1 to TRBJ2-5, with D possibly being TRBD2 (6 bases). CDR3 residues: CASSRDWLNETQYF. The CDR3 DNA reads as TGTGCCAGCAGCCGGGACTGGCTGAACGAGACCCAGTACTTC.